This T cell receptor beta chain stems from a study of blood T cell repertoires in COVID-19. Study overall: Acute and convalescent COVID-19 specimens originated in the United States, Italy and Spain. T cells, B-cell-depleted T cells, or PBMCs provided the cDNA or gDNA that served as material.

The CDR3 contains 13 residues. V was trimmed by 1 base and J by 5 bases, leaving 8 bases between them. In germline, CDR1 is SGHDN, CDR2 FVKESK. The table lists this clone with a few counts. In the study's own analysis: Reference gene primer amplification gave estimated nucleated cell counts. Here immunoSEQ multiplex PCR was the method, and the copy in TCRdb shows in-frame clones only, minus some. Clone size and V and J calls were adopted from that table, with D and trimming inferred from the DNA. Seen here are about 70,000 clones, around 78% observed once, and the top ten hold 15% to 18%. Sequencing was performed on peripheral blood. This TCR derives from a human donor in a cohort sampled during active COVID-19. This chain links TRBV14 with TRBJ1-2; D unclear. In nucleotides, the CDR3 is TGTGCCAGCAGCCAAGCCCCACGGTATGGCTACACCTTC. Translating gives CASSQAPRYGYTF.